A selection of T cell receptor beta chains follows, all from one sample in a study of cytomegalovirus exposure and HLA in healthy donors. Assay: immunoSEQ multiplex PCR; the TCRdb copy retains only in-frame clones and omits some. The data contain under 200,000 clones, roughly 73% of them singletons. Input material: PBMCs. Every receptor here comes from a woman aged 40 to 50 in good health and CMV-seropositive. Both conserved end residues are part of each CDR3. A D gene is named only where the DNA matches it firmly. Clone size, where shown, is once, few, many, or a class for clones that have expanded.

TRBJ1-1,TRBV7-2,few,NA,TGTGCCAGCAGCTTATTACCGGGAGCGAACACTGAAGCTTTCTTT,CASSLLPGANTEAFF
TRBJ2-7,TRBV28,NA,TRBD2,TGTGCCAGCAGAGGTGAACTAGCGGGCACCCCCTACGAGCAGTACTTC,CASRGELAGTPYEQYF
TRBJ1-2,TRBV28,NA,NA,TGTGCCAGCAGTTTCCGGCGGGGGAATAATGGCTACACCTTC,CASSFRRGNNGYTF
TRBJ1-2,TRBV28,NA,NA,TGTGCCAGCAGGGCAGGGAAGTATGGCTACACCTTC,CASRAGKYGYTF
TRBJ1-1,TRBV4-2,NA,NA,TGTGCCAGCAGCCAAGACGGGGGTTGGGGATTGGGAAACACTGAAGCTTTCTTT,CASSQDGGWGLGNTEAFF
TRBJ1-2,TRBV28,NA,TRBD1,TGTGCCAGCAGAACGGACAGGGGGAGGTATGGCTACACCTTC,CASRTDRGRYGYTF
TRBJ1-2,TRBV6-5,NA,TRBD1,TGTGCCAGCAGATCCGGACAGGGTTGGGGCTATGGCTACACCTTC,CASRSGQGWGYGYTF
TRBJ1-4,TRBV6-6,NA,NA,TGTGCCAGCAGTTCGACAGGTGGGGAGGAAAAACTGTTTTTT,CASSSTGGEEKLFF
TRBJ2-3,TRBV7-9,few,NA,TGTGCCAGCAGCCTAGAGACAGTCAAGGGGAGCACAGATACGCAGTATTTT,CASSLETVKGSTDTQYF
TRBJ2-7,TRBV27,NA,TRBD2,TGTGCCAGCAGGCGAATACTAGCGGGAGGGACTTTTGACTCCTACGAGCAGTACTTC,CASRRILAGGTFDSYEQYF
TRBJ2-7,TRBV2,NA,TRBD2,TGTGCCAGCAGGCAAGCTCACCCGGGACTAGTGGGGGAGCAGTACTTC,CASRQAHPGLVGEQYF
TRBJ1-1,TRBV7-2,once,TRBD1,TGTGCCAGCAGCTTAGGGACAGGGGCTGGTGAAGCTTTCTTT,CASSLGTGAGEAFF
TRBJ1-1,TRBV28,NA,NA,TGTGCCAGCAGTTTATACAGGGCCCTGAACACTGAAGCTTTCTTT,CASSLYRALNTEAFF
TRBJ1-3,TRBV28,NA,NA,TGTGCCAGCAGTTTAGACCCAGGCTCTGGAAACACCATATATTTT,CASSLDPGSGNTIYF
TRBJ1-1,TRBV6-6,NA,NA,TGTGCCAGCAGTTACTTAGGGGGGGACACTGAAGCTTTCTTT,CASSYLGGDTEAFF
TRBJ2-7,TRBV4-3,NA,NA,TGCGCCAGCAGCCAAGAGGGGGGTCCTACCTACGAGCAGTACTTC,CASSQEGGPTYEQYF
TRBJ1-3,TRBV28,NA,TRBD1,TGTGCCAGCAGTTTGCTGGGGACAGGGGCGAGAAACACCATATATTTT,CASSLLGTGARNTIYF
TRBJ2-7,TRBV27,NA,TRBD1,TGTGCCAGCAGTACCCGGACAGGGTGCTCCTACGAGCAGTACTTC,CASSTRTGCSYEQYF
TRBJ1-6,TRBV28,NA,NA,TGTGCCAGCAGTGTACAGGGTAATTCACCCCTCCACTTT,CASSVQGNSPLHF
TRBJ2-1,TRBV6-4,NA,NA,TGTGCCACCGAAAGGGGCGGAACCTCGGATGAGCAGTTCTTC,CATERGGTSDEQFF
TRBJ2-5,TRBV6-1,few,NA,TGTGCCAGCAGTGTGGGCGTCCTGGGAGAGACCCAGTACTTC,CASSVGVLGETQYF
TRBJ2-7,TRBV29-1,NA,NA,TGCAGCGTTACCCAGGACAGCTCCTACGAGCAGTACTTC,CSVTQDSSYEQYF
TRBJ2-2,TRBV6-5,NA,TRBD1,TGTGCCAGCAGTTACCGACAGGGGACGAACACCGGGGAGCTGTTTTTT,CASSYRQGTNTGELFF
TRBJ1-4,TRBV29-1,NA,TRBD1,TGCAGCGCCTCCGCGGGACAGCAAAATGAAAAACTGTTTTTT,CSASAGQQNEKLFF
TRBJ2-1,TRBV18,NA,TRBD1,TGTGCCAGCTCCAGGGGGCCCTCCTACAATGAGCAGTTCTTC,CASSRGPSYNEQFF
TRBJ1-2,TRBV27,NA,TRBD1,TGTGCCAGCAGCCGCGGACAGGGGGCCTATGGCTACACCTTC,CASSRGQGAYGYTF
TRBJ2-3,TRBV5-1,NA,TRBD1,TGCGCCAGCAGCTTGGGGACAGGGAAGGATACGCAGTATTTT,CASSLGTGKDTQYF
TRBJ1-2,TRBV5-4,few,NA,TGTGCCAGCAGCTTCTTACAGGGCCGAGCTAACTATGGCTACACCTTC,CASSFLQGRANYGYTF
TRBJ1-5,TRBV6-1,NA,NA,TGTGCCAGCAGTGCTCGAGTTGGCAATCAGCCCCAGCATTTT,CASSARVGNQPQHF
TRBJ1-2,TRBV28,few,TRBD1,TGTGCCAGCAGAACCGGACAGGGGGCGGGGGGCTACACCTTC,CASRTGQGAGGYTF
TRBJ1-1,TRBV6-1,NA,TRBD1,TGTGCCAGCAGCTTGACAGGGAGAATGCACACTGAAGCTTTCTTT,CASSLTGRMHTEAFF
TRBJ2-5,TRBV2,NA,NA,TGTGCCAGCAGGGTAGACAGTCAAGAGACCCAGTACTTC,CASRVDSQETQYF
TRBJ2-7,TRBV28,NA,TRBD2,TGTGCCAGCATCAACGGGAGGCTTTCCTACGAGCAGTACTTC,CASINGRLSYEQYF
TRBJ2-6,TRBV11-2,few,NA,TGTGCCAGCACCACGCGGGTGGTAGTGGCTGGGGCCAACGTCCTGACTTTC,CASTTRVVVAGANVLTF
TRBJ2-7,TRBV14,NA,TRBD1,TGTGCCAGCAGCCAAGATTTCGGACAGGGTACTCACGAGCAGTACTTC,CASSQDFGQGTHEQYF
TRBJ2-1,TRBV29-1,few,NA,TGCAGCGTTGAGGACTGGTTCAACTCCTACAATGAGCAGTTCTTC,CSVEDWFNSYNEQFF
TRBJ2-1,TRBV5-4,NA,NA,TGTGCCAGCAGCCCGGAGGTAGCGGACGACAATGAGCAGTTCTTC,CASSPEVADDNEQFF
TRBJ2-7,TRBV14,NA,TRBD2,TGTGCCAGCAACCCCTCCTCGGGACTAAATTCGGGGGAGCAGTACTTC,CASNPSSGLNSGEQYF
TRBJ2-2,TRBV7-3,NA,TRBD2,TGTGCCAGCACCCTCGGGGGGTTGAACACCGGGGAGCTGTTTTTT,CASTLGGLNTGELFF
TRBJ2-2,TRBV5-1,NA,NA,TGCGCCAGCAGCCCGATGACAGGCTTCGGGGAGCTGTTTTTT,CASSPMTGFGELFF
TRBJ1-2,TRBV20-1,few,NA,TGCAGTGCACCGGGATATTATGGCTACACCTTC,CSAPGYYGYTF
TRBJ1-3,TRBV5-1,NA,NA,TGCGCCAGCAGCCCATCCAGGAACTCTGGAAACACCATATATTTT,CASSPSRNSGNTIYF
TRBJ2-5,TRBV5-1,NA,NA,TGCGCCAGCATGTCCAGGGATCTTTCCCAAGAGACCCAGTACTTC,CASMSRDLSQETQYF
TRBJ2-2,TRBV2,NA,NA,TGTGCCAGCAGCCCGCAGGGGAGCCCCGGGGAGCTGTTTTTT,CASSPQGSPGELFF
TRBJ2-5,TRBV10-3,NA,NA,TGTGCCATCAGTGAGACGGTACAAGAGACCCAGTACTTC,CAISETVQETQYF
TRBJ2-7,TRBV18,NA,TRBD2,TGTGCCAGCTCACCCCAGAACCCAGGGGGGACTAGCGGGAGAGGGGAGCAGTACTTC,CASSPQNPGGTSGRGEQYF
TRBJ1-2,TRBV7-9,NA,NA,TGTGCCAGCAGCGCCGACAGCTCTACTAACTATGGCTACACCTTC,CASSADSSTNYGYTF
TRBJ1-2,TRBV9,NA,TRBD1,TGTGCCAGCAGCCCGGGACAGGGGGAGGGCTATGGCTACACCTTC,CASSPGQGEGYGYTF
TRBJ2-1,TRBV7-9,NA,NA,TGTGCCAGCAGCCTCGAGCGGGCCGCCAACAATGAGCAGTTCTTC,CASSLERAANNEQFF
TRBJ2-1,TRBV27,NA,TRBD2,TGTGCCAGCAGTCCCCAACTAGCGGGAGGCCAGAGCTCCTACAATGAGCAGTTCTTC,CASSPQLAGGQSSYNEQFF
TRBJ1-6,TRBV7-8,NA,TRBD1,TGTGCCAGCAGCCCGGGACAGGGGATGTATAATTCACCCCTCCACTTT,CASSPGQGMYNSPLHF
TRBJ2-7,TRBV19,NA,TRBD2,TGTGCCAGTAGTATCTCCGGGACTAGCGGCTACGAGCAGTACTTC,CASSISGTSGYEQYF
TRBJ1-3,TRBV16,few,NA,TGTGCCAGCAGCCAATCGGGAGTCTCTGGAAACACCATATATTTT,CASSQSGVSGNTIYF
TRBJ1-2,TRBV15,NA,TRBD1,TGTGCCACCAGCCAACGTTCGACAGGGCCCAGTGATGGCTACACCTTC,CATSQRSTGPSDGYTF
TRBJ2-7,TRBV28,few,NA,TGTGCCAGCAGTTTTGAGGACAGAACCTACGAGCAGTACTTC,CASSFEDRTYEQYF
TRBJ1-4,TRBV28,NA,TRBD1,TGTGCCAGCAGCCTCACAGGGGGCAATGAAAAACTGTTTTTT,CASSLTGGNEKLFF
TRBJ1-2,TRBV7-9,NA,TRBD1,TGTGCCAGCAGCCCGGGCGACAGGGACCACTATGGCTACACCTTC,CASSPGDRDHYGYTF
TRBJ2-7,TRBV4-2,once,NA,TGTGCCAGCAGCCAAGGCAAGGGGATCGTTAGTTCCTACGAGCAGTACTTC,CASSQGKGIVSSYEQYF
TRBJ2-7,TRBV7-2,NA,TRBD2,TGTGCCAGCAGCTTCTCGGTCGGGACTAGCTTCTTC,CASSFSVGTSFF
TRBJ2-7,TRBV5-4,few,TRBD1,TGTGCCAGCAGCCTCCGGGACAGGGTCGGCGAGCAGTACTTC,CASSLRDRVGEQYF